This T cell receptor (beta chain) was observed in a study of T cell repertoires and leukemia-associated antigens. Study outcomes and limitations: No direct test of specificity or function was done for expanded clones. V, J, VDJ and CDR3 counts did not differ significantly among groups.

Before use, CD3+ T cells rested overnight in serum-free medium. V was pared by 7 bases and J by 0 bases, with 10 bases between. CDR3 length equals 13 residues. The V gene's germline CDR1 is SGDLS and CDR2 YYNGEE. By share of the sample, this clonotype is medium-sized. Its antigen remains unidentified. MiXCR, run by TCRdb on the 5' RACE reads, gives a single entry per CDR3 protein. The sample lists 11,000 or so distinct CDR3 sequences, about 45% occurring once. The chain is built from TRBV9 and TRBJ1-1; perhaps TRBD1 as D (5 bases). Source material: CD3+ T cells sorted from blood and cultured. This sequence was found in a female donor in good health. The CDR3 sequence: CASGAGMNTEAFF. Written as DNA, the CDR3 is TGTGCCAGCGGGGCAGGGATGAACACTGAAGCTTTCTTT.